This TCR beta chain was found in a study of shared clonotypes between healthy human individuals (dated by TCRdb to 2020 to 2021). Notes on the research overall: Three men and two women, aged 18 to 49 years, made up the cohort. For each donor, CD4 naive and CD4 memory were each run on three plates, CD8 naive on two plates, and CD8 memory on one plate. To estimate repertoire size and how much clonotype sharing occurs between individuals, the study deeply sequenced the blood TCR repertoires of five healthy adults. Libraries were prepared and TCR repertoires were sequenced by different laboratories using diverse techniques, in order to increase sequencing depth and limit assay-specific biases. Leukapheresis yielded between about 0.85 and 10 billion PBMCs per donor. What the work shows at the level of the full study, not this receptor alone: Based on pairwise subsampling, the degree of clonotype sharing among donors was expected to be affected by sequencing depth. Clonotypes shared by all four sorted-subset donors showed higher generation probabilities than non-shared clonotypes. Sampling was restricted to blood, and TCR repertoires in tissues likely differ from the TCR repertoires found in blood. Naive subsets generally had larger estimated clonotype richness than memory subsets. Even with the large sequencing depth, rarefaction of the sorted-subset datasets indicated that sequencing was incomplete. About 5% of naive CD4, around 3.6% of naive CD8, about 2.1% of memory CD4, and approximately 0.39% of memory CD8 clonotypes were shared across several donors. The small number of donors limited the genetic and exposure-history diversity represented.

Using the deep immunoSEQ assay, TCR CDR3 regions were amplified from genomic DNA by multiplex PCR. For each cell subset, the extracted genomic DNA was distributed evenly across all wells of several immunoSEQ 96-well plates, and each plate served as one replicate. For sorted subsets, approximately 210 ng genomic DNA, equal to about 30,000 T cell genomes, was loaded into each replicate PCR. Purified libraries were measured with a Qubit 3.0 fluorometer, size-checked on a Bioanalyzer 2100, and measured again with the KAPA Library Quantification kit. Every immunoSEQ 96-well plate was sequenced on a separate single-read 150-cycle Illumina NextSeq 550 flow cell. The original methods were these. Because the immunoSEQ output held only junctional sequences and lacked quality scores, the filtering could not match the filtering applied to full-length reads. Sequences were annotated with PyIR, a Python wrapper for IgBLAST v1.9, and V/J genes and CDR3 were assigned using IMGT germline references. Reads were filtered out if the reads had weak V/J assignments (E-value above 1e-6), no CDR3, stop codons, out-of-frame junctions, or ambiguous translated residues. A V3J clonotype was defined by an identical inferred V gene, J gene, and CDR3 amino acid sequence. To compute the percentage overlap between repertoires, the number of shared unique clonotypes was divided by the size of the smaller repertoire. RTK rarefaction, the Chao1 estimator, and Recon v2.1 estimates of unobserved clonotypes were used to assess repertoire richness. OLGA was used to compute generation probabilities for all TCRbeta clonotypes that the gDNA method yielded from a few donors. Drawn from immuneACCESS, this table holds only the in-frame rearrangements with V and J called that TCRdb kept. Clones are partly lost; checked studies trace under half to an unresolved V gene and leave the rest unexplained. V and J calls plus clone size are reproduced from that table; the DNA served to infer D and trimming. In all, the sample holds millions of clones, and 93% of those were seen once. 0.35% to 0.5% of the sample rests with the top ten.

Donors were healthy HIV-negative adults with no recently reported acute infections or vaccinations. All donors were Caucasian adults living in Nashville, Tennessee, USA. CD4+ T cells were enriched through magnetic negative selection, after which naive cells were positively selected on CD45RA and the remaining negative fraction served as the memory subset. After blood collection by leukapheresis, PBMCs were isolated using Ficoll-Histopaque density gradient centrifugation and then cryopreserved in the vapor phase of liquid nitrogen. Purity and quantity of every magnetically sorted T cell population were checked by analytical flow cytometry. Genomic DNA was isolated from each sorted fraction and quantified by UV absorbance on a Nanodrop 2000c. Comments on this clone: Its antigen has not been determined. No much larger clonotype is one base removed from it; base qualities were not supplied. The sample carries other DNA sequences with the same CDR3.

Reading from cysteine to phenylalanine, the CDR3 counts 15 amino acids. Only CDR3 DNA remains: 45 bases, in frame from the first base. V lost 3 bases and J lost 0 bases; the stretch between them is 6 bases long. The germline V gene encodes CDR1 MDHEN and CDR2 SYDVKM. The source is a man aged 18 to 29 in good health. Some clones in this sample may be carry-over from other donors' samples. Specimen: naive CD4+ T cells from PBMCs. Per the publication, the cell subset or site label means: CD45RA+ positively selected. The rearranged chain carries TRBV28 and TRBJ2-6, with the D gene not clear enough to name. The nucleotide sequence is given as TGTGCCAGCAGTTTGTCGGGCTCTGGGGCCAACGTCCTGACTTTC. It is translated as CASSLSGSGANVLTF. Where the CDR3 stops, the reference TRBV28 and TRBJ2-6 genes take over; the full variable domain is DVKVTQSSRYLVKRTGEKVFLECVQDMDHENMFWYRQDPGLGLRLIYFSYDVKMKEKGDIPEGYSVSREKKERFSLILESASTNQTSMYLCASSLSGSGANVLTFGAGSRLTVL.